This TCR beta chain was sequenced in a study of blood T cell repertoires in COVID-19. Across the study: Collection of acute and convalescent COVID-19 samples took place in the United States, Italy and Spain.

In the original analysis: Using reference gene primer amplification, nucleated cell counts were estimated. Measured with immunoSEQ multiplex PCR; TCRdb has only the in-frame clones, and not every one. The V and J calls and clone size come from that table; D and trimming were worked out from the DNA. The data show 85,000 to 130,000 clones, 65% to 90% seen once. This receptor was taken from a man aged 55 to 70 with acute or convalescent COVID-19. The sample taken for sequencing was peripheral blood.

The CDR3 region is CASSQDGGQYPPYEQYF. The CDR3 nucleotides read TGTGCCAGCAGCCAAGATGGGGGACAGTACCCACCCTACGAGCAGTACTTC. The chain employs TRBV4-2 and TRBJ2-7; 7 positions match TRBD1. The J segment lost 2 bases and the V segment lost 0 bases, leaving 10 bases of the junction unmatched. The CDR3 has 17 residues. CDR1 is LGHNA and CDR2 is YNFKEQ in the germline V gene.